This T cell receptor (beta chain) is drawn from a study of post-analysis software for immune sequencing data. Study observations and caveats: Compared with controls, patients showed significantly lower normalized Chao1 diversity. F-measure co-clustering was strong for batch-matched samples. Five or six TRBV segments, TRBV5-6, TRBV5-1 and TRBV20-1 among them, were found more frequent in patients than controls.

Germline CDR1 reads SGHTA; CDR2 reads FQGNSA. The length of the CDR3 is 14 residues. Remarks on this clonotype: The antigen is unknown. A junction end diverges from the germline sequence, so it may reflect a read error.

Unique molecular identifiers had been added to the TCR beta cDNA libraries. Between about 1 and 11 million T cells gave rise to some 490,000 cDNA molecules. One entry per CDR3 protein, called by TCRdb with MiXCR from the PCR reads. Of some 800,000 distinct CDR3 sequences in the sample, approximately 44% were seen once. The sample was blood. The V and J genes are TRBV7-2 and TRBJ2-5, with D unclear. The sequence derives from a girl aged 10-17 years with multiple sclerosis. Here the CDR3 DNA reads TGTGCCAGCAACTTAATAGACAACCGAGAGACCCAGTACTTC. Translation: CASNLIDNRETQYF. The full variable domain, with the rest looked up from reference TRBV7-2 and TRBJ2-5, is GAGVSQSPSNKVTEKGKDVELRCDPISGHTALYWYRQSLGQGLEFLIYFQGNSAPDKSGLPSDRFSAERTGGSVSTLTIQRTQQEDSAVYLCASNLIDNRETQYFGPGTRLLVL.